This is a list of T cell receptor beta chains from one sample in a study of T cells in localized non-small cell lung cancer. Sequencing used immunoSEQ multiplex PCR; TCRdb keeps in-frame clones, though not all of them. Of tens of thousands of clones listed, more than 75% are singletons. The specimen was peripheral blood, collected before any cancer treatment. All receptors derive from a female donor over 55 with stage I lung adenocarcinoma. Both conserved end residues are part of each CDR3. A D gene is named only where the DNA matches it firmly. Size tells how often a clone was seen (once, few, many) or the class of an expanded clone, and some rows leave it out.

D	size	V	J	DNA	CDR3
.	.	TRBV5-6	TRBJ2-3	TGTGCCAGCAGCTCATGGGCCGCGACTACGGATACGCAGTATTTT	CASSSWAATTDTQYF
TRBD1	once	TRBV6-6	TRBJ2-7	TGTGCCAGCAGTTATCCGAGGGACAGGGATGGCGAGCAGTACTTC	CASSYPRDRDGEQYF
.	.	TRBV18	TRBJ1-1	TGTGCCAGCTCACCCCGGCAGGGGAACACTGAAGCTTTCTTT	CASSPRQGNTEAFF
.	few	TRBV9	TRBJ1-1	TGTGCCAGCAGCGTAGGAAGCCACCCAAACACTGAAGCTTTCTTT	CASSVGSHPNTEAFF
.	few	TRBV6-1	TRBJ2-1	TGTGCCAGCAAAACTGGGGCAGGACTTTACAATGAGCAGTTCTTC	CASKTGAGLYNEQFF
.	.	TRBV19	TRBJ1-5	TGTGCCAGTAGTGGGTCGTCAGGGGTTGGTCAGCCCCAGCATTTT	CASSGSSGVGQPQHF
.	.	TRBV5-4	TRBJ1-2	TGTGCCAGCAGCTTAAACAGGGTTAACTATGGCTACACCTTC	CASSLNRVNYGYTF
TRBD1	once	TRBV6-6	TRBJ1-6	TGTGCCAGCAGTTACGGGACAGGGGGTCGGGCCCTCCACTTT	CASSYGTGGRALHF
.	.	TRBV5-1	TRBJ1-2	TGCGCCAGCACGGAGGGAGGCTATGGCTACACCTTC	CASTEGGYGYTF
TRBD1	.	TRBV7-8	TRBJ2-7	TGTGCCAGCAGCCTCCCCGATCAGGGGGCCCACGAGCAGTACTTC	CASSLPDQGAHEQYF
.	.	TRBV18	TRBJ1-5	TGTGCCAGCTCACGTGACACCAGCAATCAGCCCCAGCATTTT	CASSRDTSNQPQHF
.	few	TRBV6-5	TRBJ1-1	TGTGCCAGCAGTAGGACAAACGCTGAAGCTTTCTTT	CASSRTNAEAFF
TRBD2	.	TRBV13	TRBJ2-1	TGTGCCAGCAGCTTAGTGGGGGGGAGGATCAATGAGCAGTTCTTC	CASSLVGGRINEQFF
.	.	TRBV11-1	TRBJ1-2	TGTGCCAGCAGCCTACCCGGGGGCAACTATGGCTACACCTTC	CASSLPGGNYGYTF
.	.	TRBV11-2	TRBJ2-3	TGTGCCAGCAGCTTAGAAACTAGCACAGATACGCAGTATTTT	CASSLETSTDTQYF
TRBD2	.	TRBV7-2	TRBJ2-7	TGTGCCAGCAGCCAAAGGCAGCGGGAGGGCCGTTACGAGCAGTACTTC	CASSQRQREGRYEQYF
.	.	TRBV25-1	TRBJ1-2	TGTGCCAGCAGTCGGGACTGGGGAAACGGCTACACCTTC	CASSRDWGNGYTF
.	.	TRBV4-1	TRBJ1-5	TGCGCCAGCAGCCAACAAACGCCAGGCAATCAGCCCCAGCATTTT	CASSQQTPGNQPQHF